This TCR beta chain was captured by sequencing in a study of low-dose radiotherapy and immunotherapy resistance in tumors (dated by TCRdb to 2022 to 2024). With regard to the full study: In Cohort 1, each fraction delivered 0.5 Gy every 2 weeks, and the prescribed total PTV dose was 6.5 Gy. For Cohort 2, the dose was 1 Gy per fraction given every two weeks, adding up to 13 Gy in total across 26 weeks. Nivolumab was administered intravenously as a 240 mg flat dose every two weeks, and ipilimumab was administered intravenously at 1 mg/kg every six weeks. Cyclophosphamide 200 mg/m2 was administered intravenously every two weeks, one day before each radiation and immunotherapy administration. Patients took aspirin 300 mg orally once daily for four cycles, starting on cycle 1 day 1. Trial participants were not randomized into treatment groups. Eight patients were included in the translational analysis: three from the first dose cohort and the first five from the second dose cohort.

As for this clonotype: Its antigen remains unidentified. Germline is not matched at one junction end, which may reflect a read error.

The time point tag for this specimen amounts to: before trial treatment. Donors were enrolled in RACIN, a single-arm phase I dose-escalation trial combining nivolumab, ipilimumab, aspirin, low-dose cyclophosphamide and low-dose radiotherapy. To be eligible, a patient needed to have an advanced solid tumor that was TIL-negative. From the cysteine through the phenylalanine, the CDR3 covers 11 amino acids. Kept here is only the CDR3 DNA, which spans 33 bases and is read in frame from base 1. CDR1 and CDR2 are read off the germline V gene (reference sequence) as GTSNPN and SVGIG. Sequencing was performed on an Illumina HiSeq 2500. Superscript III and a set of TRAV- and TRBV-specific primers were used to synthesize first-strand cDNA, so that both TCRalpha and TCRbeta chains were covered. TCRs were amplified for about 18 PCR cycles with Phusion, using a constant-region primer paired with the adapter attached to the V primers. The MessageAmp II aRNA Amplification Kit was used to amplify the isolated mRNA, with in vitro transcription run for around 15 hours at 37 degrees C. mRNA for TCR sequencing was isolated with the Dynabeads mRNA DIRECT Purification Kit. Indexed Illumina adapters were added in a second Phusion PCR of 20 to 30 cycles, after which AMPure XP beads were used to purify the products. The paper's data handling went like this. Using custom Perl scripts, TCR sequences encoding the same protein were pooled, out-of-frame sequences were removed, and the abundance of each clonotype was computed. Any TCR sequence supported by only a single read was excluded from analysis. Repertoire metrics included Shannon entropy, Gini index, clonality, richness, and frequency of TCRs shared between repertoires. The public sequencing data were trimmed at Q25 with fastp and processed into clonotypes with MiXCR by TCRdb, which kept only in-frame beta chains. Under each unique CDR3 protein, matching rows form one entry showing the most common genes and DNA. The V and J calls come from TCRdb's annotation, not from the publication. This sample comprises under 90,000 distinct CDR3 sequences, over 15% of them detected only once. Clones ranked in the top ten supply less than 3.5% of the sample.

The sample here was PBMCs, taken before treatment. This chain is built from TRBV30 and TRBJ2-7; the D gene is perhaps TRBD2, on 5 matching bases. The receptor was isolated from a male donor with prostate cancer. The CDR3 here reads CAWSLGLHRNF. The sequence in DNA is TGTGCCTGGAGCCTCGGACTCCACCGCAACTTC.